The rows below give T cell receptor beta chains drawn from one sample of a study of early T cells in non-severe SARS-CoV-2 infection. TCRdb re-called the 5' RACE reads with MiXCR, one entry per CDR3 protein. The repertoire holds fewer than 80,000 distinct CDR3 sequences, with roughly a tenth as singletons. Specimen: whole blood. These receptors all come from an adult who was a healthcare worker with PCR-confirmed SARS-CoV-2 infection or an uninfected control (not recorded which). Both conserved end residues are part of each CDR3. A D gene is named only where the DNA matches it firmly. Rows give clone size only sometimes, using once, few, many, or a class for an expanded clone.

cdr3_nt: TGTGCTAGTGGCGCCCATGAGATCACAGATACGCAGTATTTT
cdr3_aa: CASGAHEITDTQYF
d_call: -
clone_size: many
cdr3_length: 14
j_call: TRBJ2-3
v_call: TRBV12-5

cdr3_nt: TGTGCCAGCAGCTTGCCGGGGGATGTGGTCACTGAAGCTTTCTTT
cdr3_aa: CASSLPGDVVTEAFF
d_call: -
clone_size: many
cdr3_length: 15
j_call: TRBJ1-1
v_call: TRBV5-4

cdr3_nt: TGTGCCAGTAGCATAACTACCCCAAGGGGAATAAGGGGCGCTGAAGCTTTCTTT
cdr3_aa: CASSITTPRGIRGAEAFF
d_call: -
clone_size: many
cdr3_length: 18
j_call: TRBJ1-1
v_call: TRBV19

cdr3_nt: TGTGCCAGTAGCCCCCTCCAGAACACTGAAGCTTTCTTT
cdr3_aa: CASSPLQNTEAFF
d_call: -
clone_size: many
cdr3_length: 13
j_call: TRBJ1-1
v_call: TRBV19

cdr3_nt: TGTGCCAGCAGGGAAACCTCCCACGAGCAGTACTTC
cdr3_aa: CASRETSHEQYF
d_call: -
clone_size: -
cdr3_length: 12
j_call: TRBJ2-7
v_call: TRBV28

cdr3_nt: TGCGCCAGCAGCCAAGATGGACAGCTGAACACTGAAGCTTTCTTT
cdr3_aa: CASSQDGQLNTEAFF
d_call: -
clone_size: many
cdr3_length: 15
j_call: TRBJ1-1
v_call: TRBV4-3

cdr3_nt: TGTGCCAGCAGCCCTGGGGACAGGTTCTTCTCTGGAAACACCATATATTTT
cdr3_aa: CASSPGDRFFSGNTIYF
d_call: TRBD1
clone_size: many
cdr3_length: 17
j_call: TRBJ1-3
v_call: TRBV9

cdr3_nt: TGTGCCAGCAGGGAAGGGAGGAAGCCCCCTCATGAGGGCAATGAGCAGTTCTTC
cdr3_aa: CASREGRKPPHEGNEQFF
d_call: -
clone_size: few
cdr3_length: 18
j_call: TRBJ2-1
v_call: TRBV6-1

cdr3_nt: TGCGCCAGCAGCTTGGTGGGGGACTTTCGCGAGCAGTACTTC
cdr3_aa: CASSLVGDFREQYF
d_call: -
clone_size: many
cdr3_length: 14
j_call: TRBJ2-7
v_call: TRBV5-1

cdr3_nt: TGTGCCATCAGTGGGGCCGACGCTGAAGCTTTCTTT
cdr3_aa: CAISGADAEAFF
d_call: -
clone_size: -
cdr3_length: 12
j_call: TRBJ1-1
v_call: TRBV10-3

cdr3_nt: TGTGCCAGCAGCTTTTCCAGCGGGGGCCTCCCAGATACGCAGTATTTT
cdr3_aa: CASSFSSGGLPDTQYF
d_call: TRBD2
clone_size: -
cdr3_length: 16
j_call: TRBJ2-3
v_call: TRBV11-2

cdr3_nt: TGCGCCAGCAGCCAAGAGGGGAATGGGGAGACCCAGTACTTC
cdr3_aa: CASSQEGNGETQYF
d_call: -
clone_size: -
cdr3_length: 14
j_call: TRBJ2-5
v_call: TRBV4-3

cdr3_nt: TGTGCCAGCAGCCCCCCATTTAACACTGAAGCTTTCTTT
cdr3_aa: CASSPPFNTEAFF
d_call: -
clone_size: -
cdr3_length: 13
j_call: TRBJ1-1
v_call: TRBV7-9

cdr3_nt: TGTGCCAGCAGTCGCCTGGACGGGGGAAGCACAGATACGCAGTATTTT
cdr3_aa: CASSRLDGGSTDTQYF
d_call: -
clone_size: few
cdr3_length: 16
j_call: TRBJ2-3
v_call: TRBV27

cdr3_nt: TGTGCCAGCAGCTTAGCGGGCAGGAGAACCGGGGAGCTGTTTTTT
cdr3_aa: CASSLAGRRTGELFF
d_call: -
clone_size: many
cdr3_length: 15
j_call: TRBJ2-2
v_call: TRBV7-2

cdr3_nt: TGTGCCAGCAGCCCTAGGGGGTCCGCTGAAGCTTTCTTT
cdr3_aa: CASSPRGSAEAFF
d_call: -
clone_size: few
cdr3_length: 13
j_call: TRBJ1-1
v_call: TRBV7-2

cdr3_nt: TGCGCCAGCAGTGAGTTCCCTAGCGCCAATGAGCAGTTCTTC
cdr3_aa: CASSEFPSANEQFF
d_call: -
clone_size: few
cdr3_length: 14
j_call: TRBJ2-1
v_call: TRBV10-2

cdr3_nt: TGTGCCAGCAGCCTAGGTGTGAGTGGCAATCAGCCCCAGCATTTT
cdr3_aa: CASSLGVSGNQPQHF
d_call: -
clone_size: few
cdr3_length: 15
j_call: TRBJ1-5
v_call: TRBV7-2

cdr3_nt: TGCGCCAGCAGCAGACTAGCAACCGAACCCTCCGGGGAGCTGTTTTTT
cdr3_aa: CASSRLATEPSGELFF
d_call: TRBD2
clone_size: many
cdr3_length: 16
j_call: TRBJ2-2
v_call: TRBV5-1

cdr3_nt: TGTGCCAGCAGTGAGCTCAGGGTTGGCTACACCTTC
cdr3_aa: CASSELRVGYTF
d_call: -
clone_size: -
cdr3_length: 12
j_call: TRBJ1-2
v_call: TRBV6-1

cdr3_nt: TGTGCCAGCAGTTTAGGGACGAATTCACCCCTCCACTTT
cdr3_aa: CASSLGTNSPLHF
d_call: -
clone_size: many
cdr3_length: 13
j_call: TRBJ1-6
v_call: TRBV27

cdr3_nt: TGTGCCAGCAGTGAAGAGGCCCCCGGGGGCGGGGAGCTGTTTTTT
cdr3_aa: CASSEEAPGGGELFF
d_call: -
clone_size: -
cdr3_length: 15
j_call: TRBJ2-2
v_call: TRBV6-1

cdr3_nt: TGTGCCAGCAGCTACGACAGGGGGCAAGAGACCCAGTACTTC
cdr3_aa: CASSYDRGQETQYF
d_call: TRBD1
clone_size: few
cdr3_length: 14
j_call: TRBJ2-5
v_call: TRBV5-6

cdr3_nt: TGCAGCGTTGAAGGTGACAGGGGTCCAGACAATGAGCAGTTCTTC
cdr3_aa: CSVEGDRGPDNEQFF
d_call: TRBD1
clone_size: few
cdr3_length: 15
j_call: TRBJ2-1
v_call: TRBV29-1

cdr3_nt: TGTGCCAGCAGTGTATGGCGGGAAAATGGCAATGAGCAGTTCTTC
cdr3_aa: CASSVWRENGNEQFF
d_call: -
clone_size: -
cdr3_length: 15
j_call: TRBJ2-1
v_call: TRBV2

cdr3_nt: TGCGCCAGCAGCCAAGAAGAAGAGTGCAGTCAGCCCCAGCATTTT
cdr3_aa: CASSQEEECSQPQHF
d_call: -
clone_size: many
cdr3_length: 15
j_call: TRBJ1-5
v_call: TRBV4-3

cdr3_nt: TGTGCCAGCAGCTTAGCTACCGTACTGGGGGTCGGGACCAAAAACATTCAGTACTTC
cdr3_aa: CASSLATVLGVGTKNIQYF
d_call: -
clone_size: few
cdr3_length: 19
j_call: TRBJ2-4
v_call: TRBV7-2

cdr3_nt: TGTGCCAGCAGCTATGGACAGGGCAATCAGCCCCAGCATTTT
cdr3_aa: CASSYGQGNQPQHF
d_call: TRBD1
clone_size: few
cdr3_length: 14
j_call: TRBJ1-5
v_call: TRBV3-1